These 26 T cell receptor beta chains share one sample of origin, sequenced in a study of blood T cell repertoires in COVID-19. The protocol was immunoSEQ multiplex PCR, while the TCRdb copy is restricted to in-frame clones and leaves out a portion. The table shows 60,000 to 75,000 clones, with about 81% occurring only once. Sequenced material: peripheral blood. Source of these receptors: a human donor in a cohort sampled during active COVID-19.

The chain is built from TRBV7-2 and TRBJ1-2, with D hard to call. This CDR3 contains 15 residues. Trimming pared 0 bases from V and 1 base from J, leaving 9 bases between. Germline V gene lookup returns CDR1 SGHTA and CDR2 FQGNSA. The CDR3 region is CASSLAIQSNYGYTF. DNA of the CDR3: TGTGCCAGCAGCTTAGCGATACAGAGTAACTATGGCTACACCTTC. Looking up the rest from reference TRBV7-2 and TRBJ1-2 gives the full variable domain: GAGVSQSPSNKVTEKGKDVELRCDPISGHTALYWYRQSLGQGLEFLIYFQGNSAPDKSGLPSDRFSAERTGGSVSTLTIQRTQQEDSAVYLCASSLAIQSNYGYTFGSGTRLTVV.

By its share, this clone is medium-sized. This chain connects TRBV18 to TRBJ2-2, with 12 bases matching TRBD2. Trimming cost V 3 bases and J 4 bases; bases outside gene matches: 3. Germline V CDR1 and CDR2: KGHSH, LQKENI. The CDR3 consists of 16 residues. The CDR3 bases are TGTGCCAGCTCACCGACTAGCGGGGGAATCACCGGGGAGCTGTTTTTT. It translates to CASSPTSGGITGELFF.

The genes are TRBV11-3 and TRBJ1-5, with D perhaps TRBD1 (5 bases). The CDR3 contains 15 residues. Germline V gives CDR1 SGHNT, CDR2 YENEEA. Trimming removed 6 bases from V and 4 bases from J, with 16 bases in between. CDR3 nucleotides: TGTGCCAGCAGACCTCCCGGGGGGAAAAATCAGCCCCAGCATTTT. It codes for CASRPPGGKNQPQHF.

The CDR3, as DNA: TGTGCCAGCAGCCTTAGCCCGAGCTCCTACGAGCAGTACTTC. This translates into CASSLSPSSYEQYF. The chain employs TRBV3-1 (or the pseudogene TRBV3-2) and TRBJ2-7; D is ambiguous. Trimming stripped 4 bases from V and 0 bases from J, with 10 bases between. The CDR3 is 14 residues long. CDR1 and CDR2 (germline): LGHDT, YNNKEL (reference sequence).

The chain has TRBV24-1 and TRBJ2-5; 7 positions agree with TRBD2. The CDR3 extends over 18 amino acids. V lost 1 base and J lost 4; bases outside the gene matches: 14. Per the germline V gene, CDR1 is KGHDR and CDR2 is SFDVKD. The CDR3 region has the DNA TGTGCCACCAGTGATTTTCCCCAGGGAGGGCCCAAAAGAGAGACCCAGTACTTC. Its protein is CATSDFPQGGPKRETQYF.

V is TRBV6-2 or TRBV6-3 and J is TRBJ2-7, with D possibly matching TRBD1 (6 bases). Germline CDR1 reads MNHEY; CDR2 reads SVGEGT. Trimming stripped 4 bases from V and 6 bases from J, with 13 bases between. The CDR3 consists of 13 residues. This CDR3 reads CASSFTGYGEQYF. The CDR3 coding sequence is TGTGCCAGCAGTTTCACAGGGTATGGCGAGCAGTACTTC.

The genes are TRBV18 and TRBJ1-1, with 8 bases lining up with TRBD1. The CDR3 covers 14 residues. Germline CDR1 and CDR2: KGHSH and LQKENI. With V trimmed by 5 bases and J by 5 bases, 7 bases remained unmatched. This CDR3 is CASSSDRGATEAFF. CDR3 DNA sequence: TGTGCCAGCTCATCCGACAGGGGCGCTACTGAAGCTTTCTTT.

This clone came up once. The V gene is TRBV5-6, the J gene TRBJ1-2; D perhaps matches TRBD1 (5 bases). CDR3 length equals 15 residues. Germline V lookup: CDR1 SGHDT, CDR2 YYEEEE. V shed 0 bases and J shed 2 bases, with 11 bases lying between them. CDR3 in DNA: TGTGCCAGCAGCTTGGCTCCAGGGCGAAACTATGGCTACACCTTC. It specifies CASSLAPGRNYGYTF.

The chain carries TRBV11-2 and TRBJ1-4, with D maybe TRBD1 (5 bases). V gave up 4 bases and J gave up 5 bases, with 17 bases separating them. The germline gives CDR1 SGHAT, CDR2 FQNNGV. The CDR3 runs 16 residues. DNA for the CDR3: TGTGCCAGCAGCTCCCTAGCCGGGACTGAAAATGAAAAACTGTTTTTT. Protein: CASSSLAGTENEKLFF.

The chain is built from TRBV30 and TRBJ1-5; D is unresolved. The CDR3 sequence is 16 residues long. Germline V CDR1 and CDR2: GTSNPN, SVGIG (reference sequence). Trimming removed 2 bases at V and 4 bases at J, with 18 bases between. The CDR3 loop reads CAWSPTDIPVNQPQHF. The CDR3 DNA reads as TGTGCCTGGAGTCCTACCGACATACCAGTAAATCAGCCCCAGCATTTT.

This clone was detected only a few times. The V gene is TRBV5-4, the J gene TRBJ1-2, with D possibly matching TRBD1 (5 bases). V was shortened by 4 bases and J by 7 bases, with 20 bases between the two germline ends. The CDR3 is 15 residues long. In germline, CDR1 is SGHNT, CDR2 YYREEE (reference sequence). CDR3 sequence: CASSLASSGRPGYTF. The CDR3 coding sequence is TGTGCCAGCAGCCTAGCATCCTCAGGGAGGCCTGGCTACACCTTC. Looking up the rest from reference TRBV5-4 and TRBJ1-2 gives the full variable domain: ETGVTQSPTHLIKTRGQQVTLRCSSQSGHNTVSWYQQALGQGPQFIFQYYREEENGRGNFPPRFSGLQFPNYSSELNVNALELDDSALYLCASSLASSGRPGYTFGSGTRLTVV.

The gene calls are TRBV6-5 and TRBJ1-1; D ambiguous. CDR3 length: 14 residues. The ends were cut back, 5 bases at V and 1 base at J, with 11 bases in the middle. Germline loops: CDR1 MNHEY, CDR2 SVGAGI. The CDR3 is CASSLLTANTEAFF. The CDR3 DNA follows: TGTGCCAGCAGTCTCCTTACAGCGAACACTGAAGCTTTCTTT.

This clone was counted once. The genes are TRBV7-3 and TRBJ2-6; 8 nucleotides agree with TRBD1. This CDR3 is built from 18 residues. Germline V gene lookup returns CDR1 SGHTA and CDR2 FQGTGA. V lost 5 bases, J lost 1 base, and 10 bases stayed unmatched. Written as DNA, the CDR3 is TGTGCCAGCAGCCAAGAGGGGACAGGCCCTTCTGGGGCCAACGTCCTGACTTTC. This codes for CASSQEGTGPSGANVLTF.

The chain is built from TRBV24-1 and TRBJ2-1, with a weak D call TRBD1 (5 bases). Trimming left V 7 bases short and J 3 bases short, with 9 bases between. This CDR3 comprises 13 residues. From germline, CDR1 is KGHDR and CDR2 SFDVKD. In DNA, the CDR3 is TGTGCCACCAGCAAGACAGACTACAATGAGCAGTTCTTC. It specifies CATSKTDYNEQFF.

The V gene is TRBV2, the J gene TRBJ1-5; TRBD1 matches 9 bases. The CDR3 covers 13 residues. V was pared by 8 bases and J by 5 bases, with 4 bases of the junction left unmatched. Per germline, CDR1 SNHLY and CDR2 FYNNEI. CDR3 protein: CASRDRVYQPQHF. CDR3 DNA: TGTGCCAGCCGGGACAGGGTTTATCAGCCCCAGCATTTT.

The J gene is TRBJ2-1, the V gene TRBV7-2, with no clear D. This CDR3 contains 14 residues. Trimming cost V 1 base and J 6 bases, with 10 bases left between them. The germline gives CDR1 SGHTA, CDR2 FQGNSA. CDR3 bases: TGTGCCAGCAGCTTAGGCCTATCCCCCAATGAGCAGTTCTTC. Encoded protein: CASSLGLSPNEQFF.

The chain is built from TRBV13 and TRBJ2-5; unclear D gene. Germline V gives CDR1 PRHDT, CDR2 FYEKMQ (reference sequence). The CDR3 sequence is 13 residues long. Trimming cost V 0 bases and J 3 bases, with 5 bases left between them. The chain's CDR3 is CASSLGREETQYF. CDR3 DNA sequence: TGTGCCAGCAGCTTAGGTCGGGAAGAGACCCAGTACTTC.

The rearrangement links TRBV28 to TRBJ1-2; D unresolved. Trimming removed 6 bases from V and 2 bases from J, with 10 bases in between. This CDR3 is 13 amino acids long. Germline lookup yields CDR1 MDHEN and CDR2 SYDVKM. The CDR3 DNA reads TGTGCCAGCAGCGGGGTGGAGAACTATGGCTACACCTTC. Residues: CASSGVENYGYTF.

This chain's CDR3 is CASRPDWGTDTQYF. The DNA of the CDR3 is TGTGCCAGCAGACCGGACTGGGGCACAGATACGCAGTATTTT. The genes are TRBV6-5 and TRBJ2-3; maybe TRBD2 (5 bases). V was clipped by 6 bases and J by 1 base, with 11 bases between them. Germline V gene sequence: CDR1 MNHEY, CDR2 SVGAGI. The CDR3 runs to 14 residues.

This clone was seen once. The chain has TRBV28 and TRBJ2-1; a possible D gene is TRBD2 (7 bases). Germline CDR1 reads MDHEN; CDR2 reads SYDVKM. This CDR3 contains 14 residues. Trimming took off 6 bases at V and 10 bases at J, with 19 bases between the two ends. CDR3 region: CASRVQAGAGEQFF. In DNA form, the CDR3 reads TGTGCCAGCAGGGTCCAGGCGGGGGCGGGGGAGCAGTTCTTC.

This chain links TRBV21-1 with TRBJ2-3; TRBD1, as called in the table, went unchecked against the DNA. TRBV21-1 is a documented pseudogene. The CDR3 covers 20 residues. The DNA of the CDR3 is TGTGCCAGCAGCAAAGCTGGGGAACTCCCGGGACAGAGGAGCACAGATACGCAGTATTTT. Translation gives CASSKAGELPGQRSTDTQYF.

The genes are TRBV6-5 and TRBJ2-7; D unresolved. This CDR3 region has 14 residues. Germline CDR1 and CDR2: MNHEY and SVGAGI. The V end was cut by 6 bases, the J end by 0 bases, with 12 bases between. The CDR3 region is CASRPTYSSYEQYF. The CDR3 DNA sequence: TGTGCCAGCAGACCAACTTACAGCTCCTACGAGCAGTACTTC.

The sample holds a few counts of this clone. The chain uses TRBV30 and TRBJ2-7; a possible D gene is TRBD2 (5 bases). This CDR3 has 12 residues. V was clipped by 5 bases and J by 7 bases, with 15 bases between them. Looked up from germline, CDR1 is GTSNPN and CDR2 is SVGIG (reference sequence). CDR3 coding DNA: TGTGCCTGGGATCCGGGATTCCAAGAGCAGTACTTC. Translation gives CAWDPGFQEQYF. Complete variable domain (other parts from reference TRBV30 and TRBJ2-7): SQTIHQWPATLVQPVGSPLSLECTVEGTSNPNLYWYRQAAGRGLQLLFYSVGIGQISSEVPQNLSASRPQDRQFILSSKKLLLSDSGFYLCAWDPGFQEQYFGPGTRLTVT.

This sequence joins TRBV7-2 and TRBJ2-7, with D unresolved. The V end lost 2 bases, the J end lost 2 bases, and 16 bases lay between the germline ends. The CDR3 sequence is 16 residues long. Germline lookup yields CDR1 SGHTA and CDR2 FQGNSA. The chain's CDR3 is CASSLIAAFRPYEQYF. CDR3 nucleotide sequence: TGTGCCAGCAGCTTAATCGCTGCGTTTCGCCCCTACGAGCAGTACTTC.

The V call is TRBV7-9, the J call TRBJ1-1, with TRBD1 matching 10 bases. Germline values: CDR1 SEHNR, CDR2 FQNEAQ (reference sequence). This CDR3 region has 18 residues. The trim removed 1 base at V and 4 bases at J, leaving 12 bases unmatched. The CDR3 nucleotides are TGTGCCAGCAGCTTAGGGGGTTGGGGGACAGGGGTTGGCACTGAAGCTTTCTTT. Its translation: CASSLGGWGTGVGTEAFF.

The V and J genes are TRBV28 and TRBJ2-7; TRBD2 might be the D (6 bases). Germline V gene lookup returns CDR1 MDHEN and CDR2 SYDVKM. V was cut by 4 bases and J by 3 bases, with 13 bases left in between. The CDR3 length is 14 residues. Here the CDR3 DNA reads TGTGCCAGCAGTTCCGCCGGGAGCATCTACGAGCAGTACTTC. It is translated as CASSSAGSIYEQYF. The entire variable domain, with the rest obtained from reference TRBV28 and TRBJ2-7, is as follows: DVKVTQSSRYLVKRTGEKVFLECVQDMDHENMFWYRQDPGLGLRLIYFSYDVKMKEKGDIPEGYSVSREKKERFSLILESASTNQTSMYLCASSSAGSIYEQYFGPGTRLTVT.